These 16 T cell receptor beta chains were all obtained from the same sample, sequenced in a study of blood T cell repertoires in COVID-19. The table came from immunoSEQ multiplex PCR; TCRdb's copy has only in-frame clones and leaves some out. This table holds around 100,000 clones, less than 85% found once. The specimen was peripheral blood. The source of these receptors is a man aged 65-85 years with active or convalescent COVID-19.

The V and J genes are TRBV10-3 and TRBJ2-1; the D gene is possibly TRBD2 (6 bases). In germline, CDR1 is ENHRY, CDR2 SYGVKD. V shed 2 bases and J shed 7 bases, with 12 bases lying between them. The CDR3 has 14 amino acids. CDR3 residues: CAISEGGMVNEQFF. CDR3 coding DNA: TGTGCCATCAGTGAGGGGGGGATGGTTAATGAGCAGTTCTTC.

This rearrangement joins TRBV6-5 to TRBJ2-1, with D unclear. V gave up 7 bases and J gave up 9 bases, with 13 bases separating them. CDR3 length: 12 residues. From germline, CDR1 is MNHEY and CDR2 SVGAGI. CDR3 in amino acids: CASNSRIGEQFF. In nucleotides, the CDR3 is TGTGCCAGCAACTCCCGCATTGGTGAGCAGTTCTTC.

This clone was recorded once. The chain joins TRBV7-9 to TRBJ1-5, with a possible D match to TRBD1 (6 bases). From germline, CDR1 is SEHNR and CDR2 FQNEAQ (reference sequence). V shed 1 base and J shed 2 bases, with 9 bases lying between them. This CDR3 comprises 15 residues. Here the CDR3 DNA reads TGTGCCAGCAGCTTAGAGGGGGACGGCAATCAGCCCCAGCATTTT. Encoded protein: CASSLEGDGNQPQHF.

This sequence joins TRBV19 and TRBJ1-1; TRBD1 matches 9 bases. The junction had 6 bases not matched to a gene; V was cut back by 3 bases and J by 7 bases. The CDR3 runs to 14 residues. Germline V lookup: CDR1 LNHDA, CDR2 SQIVND (reference sequence). The chain's CDR3 is CASSIGTGGGEAFF. For the CDR3, the DNA is TGTGCCAGTAGTATTGGAACAGGGGGCGGTGAAGCTTTCTTT.

The V and J genes are TRBV2 and TRBJ2-2; 7 bases are a match to TRBD1. The CDR3 extends over 16 amino acids. Germline CDR1 SNHLY, CDR2 FYNNEI. The trim removed 7 bases at V and 0 bases at J, leaving 8 bases unmatched. Here the CDR3 reads CASTRTGTANTGELFF. In nucleotides, the CDR3 is TGTGCCAGCACAAGAACCGGGACAGCGAACACCGGGGAGCTGTTTTTT.

This chain joins TRBV19 and TRBJ1-6; no definite D call. Germline V gene sequence: CDR1 LNHDA, CDR2 SQIVND (reference sequence). This CDR3 contains 16 residues. The germline V and J ends were trimmed by 4 bases and 6 bases, with 16 bases remaining between them. CDR3 nucleotide sequence: TGTGCCAGTAGTAAAGCCAAGGGAGGCCCTAATTCACCCCTCCACTTT. This sequence encodes CASSKAKGGPNSPLHF.

This rearrangement joins TRBV2 to TRBJ1-4; 11 bases fit TRBD1. J gave up 10 bases and V 5 bases, and 6 bases lay outside the gene matches. Germline CDR1 reads SNHLY; CDR2 reads FYNNEI. The CDR3 totals 14 residues. In DNA, the CDR3 is TGTGCCAGCAGTCCTCGGACAGGGGGCGCAAAACTGTTTTTT. Amino acid sequence: CASSPRTGGAKLFF.

This clone was seen a handful of times. The chain employs TRBV30 and TRBJ2-5; the D is unclear. V was shortened by 0 bases and J by 5 bases, with 4 bases between the two germline ends. This CDR3 has 11 amino acids. Germline CDR1 is GTSNPN and CDR2 is SVGIG (reference sequence). The CDR3 loop is CAWSVHETQYF. CDR3 coding DNA: TGTGCCTGGAGTGTACACGAGACCCAGTACTTC.

CDR3 protein: CASSLDLFLEAFF. The CDR3, as DNA: TGTGCCAGCAGCTTAGATTTATTTCTTGAAGCTTTCTTT. V gene TRBV7-8 combines with J gene TRBJ1-1; D is undetermined. The CDR3 has 13 residues. CDR1 and CDR2 (germline): SGHVS, FQNEAQ. Trimming pared 1 base from V and 7 bases from J, leaving 10 bases between.

Worth noting for this clone: Other nucleotide sequences from this sample produce the same CDR3. The genes are TRBV5-1 and TRBJ1-2; D perhaps matches TRBD1 (5 bases). V was cut by 0 bases and J by 4 bases, with 7 bases left in between. This CDR3 spans 13 amino acids. From germline, CDR1 is SGHRS and CDR2 YFSETQ. This CDR3 reads CASSLAGGYGYTF. CDR3 bases: TGCGCCAGCAGCTTGGCCGGGGGCTATGGCTACACCTTC.

This chain connects TRBV9 to TRBJ2-5; no firm D call. The germline gives CDR1 SGDLS, CDR2 YYNGEE. This CDR3 is 14 amino acids long. V shed 4 bases and J shed 1 base, with 11 bases lying between them. The CDR3 DNA reads as TGTGCCAGCAGCCCCCTTAGCAGCCAAGAGACCCAGTACTTC. Its protein is CASSPLSSQETQYF.

This clone was seen more than once but under ten times. The CDR3 bases are TGCAGCGTTGGACAGGGTTCTAACTATGGCTACACCTTC. The encoded protein is CSVGQGSNYGYTF. The chain joins TRBV29-1 to TRBJ1-2; TRBD1 matches at 7 bases. V lost 4 bases, J lost 0 bases, and 2 bases stayed unmatched. CDR3 length: 13 residues. From germline, CDR1 is SQVTM and CDR2 ANQGSEA.

V and J are TRBV5-1 and TRBJ2-7, with TRBD1 identical over 9 bases. The CDR3 consists of 16 residues. Trimming cost V 4 bases and J 3 bases; bases outside gene matches: 11. CDR1 and CDR2 (germline): SGHRS, YFSETQ. The CDR3 protein is CASSPGTGRNVYEQYF. The CDR3 DNA reads as TGCGCCAGCAGCCCTGGGACAGGGCGGAATGTCTACGAGCAGTACTTC.

The chain joins TRBV27 to TRBJ1-5; D is possibly TRBD1 (5 bases). V lost 6 bases to trimming and J lost 3 bases, with 12 bases between them. Germline assignment: CDR1 MNHEY and CDR2 SMNVEV (reference sequence). This CDR3 comprises 14 residues. In DNA, the CDR3 is TGTGCCAGCAGCAGGGCTGGAACCAATCAGCCCCAGCATTTT. It codes for CASSRAGTNQPQHF.

The chain is built from TRBV3-1 (or the pseudogene TRBV3-2) and TRBJ2-2, with D possibly being TRBD2 (5 bases). The CDR3 is 17 amino acids. V was clipped by 5 bases and J by 1 base, with 17 bases between them. CDR1 is LGHDT, CDR2 YNNKEL, per germline (reference sequence). The CDR3 here is CASSYGLLGMNTGELFF. Here the CDR3 DNA reads TGTGCCAGCAGCTATGGGCTACTAGGGATGAACACCGGGGAGCTGTTTTTT.

This clone was picked up a small number of times. The chain uses TRBV5-4 and TRBJ2-7, with TRBD2 identical over 7 bases. The CDR3 consists of 14 residues. Germline V gives CDR1 SGHNT, CDR2 YYREEE (reference sequence). Trimming cost V 0 bases and J 4 bases; bases outside gene matches: 4. The CDR3 loop reads CASSLAGGRYEQYF. In DNA, the CDR3 is TGTGCCAGCAGCTTGGCGGGGGGAAGGTACGAGCAGTACTTC. The variable domain in full, with the rest retrieved from reference TRBV5-4 and TRBJ2-7, is ETGVTQSPTHLIKTRGQQVTLRCSSQSGHNTVSWYQQALGQGPQFIFQYYREEENGRGNFPPRFSGLQFPNYSSELNVNALELDDSALYLCASSLAGGRYEQYFGPGTRLTVT.